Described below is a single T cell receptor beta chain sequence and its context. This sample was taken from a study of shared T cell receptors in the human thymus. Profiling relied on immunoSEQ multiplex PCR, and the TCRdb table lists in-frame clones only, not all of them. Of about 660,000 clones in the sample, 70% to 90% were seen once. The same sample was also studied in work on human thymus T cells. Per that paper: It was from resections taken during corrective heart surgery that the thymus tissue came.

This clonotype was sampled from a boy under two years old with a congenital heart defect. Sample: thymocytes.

The CDR3 region is CASSFSGSIPHTDTQYF. The DNA of the CDR3 is TGTGCCAGCAGCTTTAGCGGGTCCATCCCCCACACAGATACGCAGTATTTT. The chain is built from TRBV13 and TRBJ2-3, with TRBD2 matching 7 bases. Germline lookup yields CDR1 PRHDT and CDR2 FYEKMQ (reference sequence). This CDR3 has 17 residues. The V segment lost 3 bases and the J segment 2 bases; nucleotides outside the gene matches: 11.